The present entry profiles one T cell receptor (beta chain) with its context. The junction and the germline gene differ at one end; a read error may be behind it. This entry comes from a study of blood T cell repertoires in COVID-19. Study information: COVID-19 samples collected from the United States, Italy and Spain covered acute and convalescent phases. Sources were T cells, B-cell-depleted T cells, or PBMCs; the material itself was cDNA or gDNA.

Source study methods: Reference gene primers were amplified, and this amplification served to estimate nucleated cell counts. Profiled with immunoSEQ multiplex PCR; TCRdb holds only in-frame clones, not every one. The DNA was the basis for D and trimming; V, J and clone size are from that table. Among fewer than 300,000 clones, about 89% were seen once, and the ten largest hold around 1.5%. Per germline, CDR1 SGHTA and CDR2 FQGTGA. This CDR3 region has 17 residues. The chain uses TRBV7-3 and TRBJ1-1; 9 nucleotides align to TRBD1. The TCR sequence derives from a woman aged 40 to 50 who had recovered from COVID-19. The specimen was peripheral blood. The CDR3 DNA reads TGTGCCAGCAGCTCCGGACAGGGGCGGCTTGAGAACACTGAAACTTTCTTT. Translated, it gives CASSSGQGRLENTETFF.